The 24 T cell receptor beta chains given below trace back to one sample, sequenced in a study of T cell responses to AZD1222 COVID-19 vaccine. Produced via immunoSEQ multiplex PCR; TCRdb's table is partial and in-frame only. The data contain roughly 130,000 clones, around 90% of them singletons. The sample consisted of peripheral blood, taken on day 0 of AZD1222 vaccination. Every receptor here comes from an adult in good health.

Of note for this clone: Different DNA sequences within this sample yield the same CDR3. The chain recombines TRBV7-3 with TRBJ2-1, with 10 positions matching TRBD2. V lost 2 bases to trimming and J lost 4 bases; unmatched junction nucleotides: 2. The length of the CDR3 is 15 residues. Germline CDR1 is SGHTA and CDR2 is FQGTGA. CDR3 in amino acids: CASSLLAGAYNEQFF. CDR3 nucleotide sequence: TGTGCCAGCAGCTTACTAGCGGGGGCTTACAATGAGCAGTTCTTC.

The chain employs TRBV5-1 and TRBJ2-7; D is uncertain. The CDR3 runs 14 residues. The V gene lost 2 bases and the J gene lost 3 bases, with 12 bases spanning the gap. In germline, CDR1 is SGHRS, CDR2 YFSETQ. The CDR3 DNA is TGCGCCAGCAGCTTATCCGGAGATCACTACGAGCAGTACTTC. As protein: CASSLSGDHYEQYF.

Only one count was recorded for this clone. DNA for the CDR3: TGTGCCAGCAGCTTGGGGTGGGGACAGGAGATCGGCCAGCCCCAGCATTTT. Residues: CASSLGWGQEIGQPQHF. This sequence joins TRBV5-6 and TRBJ1-5, with TRBD1 matching 8 bases. The germline gives CDR1 SGHDT, CDR2 YYEEEE. The ends lost 0 bases at V and 7 bases at J; junction bases unmatched: 12. The CDR3 sequence is 17 residues long.

This clone was counted once. The rearrangement joins TRBV29-1 to TRBJ1-1, with D uncertain. Trimming removed 3 bases at V and 1 base at J, with 9 bases between. There are 13 residues in the CDR3. The germline gives CDR1 SQVTM, CDR2 ANQGSEA. The CDR3 protein is CSVEVSWNTEAFF. The CDR3 DNA reads as TGCAGCGTTGAGGTCTCATGGAACACTGAAGCTTTCTTT.

This sequence joins TRBV2 and TRBJ2-5; 9 bases are a match to TRBD2. Germline V lookup: CDR1 SNHLY, CDR2 FYNNEI. The CDR3 is 15 residues long. With 4 bases clipped from V and 5 bases from J, the junction kept 8 bases outside the gene matches. As DNA, the CDR3 is TGTGCCAGCAGTGTAGGCGGGAGGGCCGTGGAGACCCAGTACTTC. Protein: CASSVGGRAVETQYF.

This rearrangement joins TRBV2 to TRBJ1-1; D unresolved. This CDR3 has 14 residues. Germline CDR1 and CDR2: SNHLY and FYNNEI. V was clipped by 1 base and J by 0 bases, with 6 bases between them. The CDR3 protein is CASSEVRMNTEAFF. The CDR3 DNA is TGTGCCAGCAGTGAAGTTCGGATGAACACTGAAGCTTTCTTT.

The chain has TRBV19 and TRBJ1-1; D is possibly TRBD1 (5 bases). The CDR3 runs to 12 residues. Trimming took off 3 bases at V and 11 bases at J, with 13 bases between the two ends. Germline CDR1 is LNHDA and CDR2 is SQIVND (reference sequence). CDR3 nucleotide sequence: TGTGCCAGTAGTATCCCGGGGGTAGTGGCTTTCTTT. The encoded protein is CASSIPGVVAFF.

The V and J genes are TRBV6-5 and TRBJ1-3; D unresolved. This CDR3 has 15 residues. Germline V gene data show CDR1 as MNHEY and CDR2 as SVGAGI. Trimming took 4 bases from V and 3 from J, leaving 13 bases between them. The CDR3 region has the DNA TGTGCCAGCAGTTTACAGCTGATCGGTGGAAACACCATATATTTT. This translates into CASSLQLIGGNTIYF.

The chain employs TRBV6-5 and TRBJ1-3, with TRBD1 as a possible D gene (5 bases). The CDR3 is 13 amino acids. Trimming removed 6 bases at V and 3 bases at J, with 9 bases between. Germline V CDR1 and CDR2: MNHEY, SVGAGI. The CDR3 bases are TGTGCCAGCAGATCAGGGTTTGGAAACACCATATATTTT. This translates into CASRSGFGNTIYF.

CDR3 loop: CASSLRFWGGDTDTQYF. In nucleotides, the CDR3 is TGTGCCAGCAGCTTACGGTTTTGGGGGGGAGACACAGATACGCAGTATTTT. The chain links TRBV7-9 to TRBJ2-3, with 7 bases lining up with TRBD2. Germline CDR1 SEHNR, CDR2 FQNEAQ (reference sequence). The CDR3 length is 17 residues. The V segment lost 2 bases and the J segment 2 bases; nucleotides outside the gene matches: 10.

This chain uses TRBV5-6 with TRBJ1-3; 7 positions match TRBD1. This CDR3 region has 13 residues. Germline V gene lookup returns CDR1 SGHDT and CDR2 YYEEEE. Trimming at V came to 0 bases and at J to 8 bases, leaving 2 bases not matched to a gene. The CDR3 loop is CASSLGQGYTIYF. Written as DNA, the CDR3 is TGTGCCAGCAGCTTGGGACAGGGCTACACCATATATTTT.

The V gene is TRBV6-4, the J gene TRBJ2-2, with 10 nucleotides matching TRBD2. Germline V gene data show CDR1 as MRHNA and CDR2 as SNTAGT. The V segment lost 2 bases and the J segment 5 bases; nucleotides outside the gene matches: 2. This CDR3 has 15 amino acids. The CDR3 sequence is CASSDVLAGTGELFF. In nucleotides, the CDR3 is TGTGCCAGCAGTGACGTACTAGCGGGAACCGGGGAGCTGTTTTTT.

The rearrangement links TRBV27 to TRBJ1-1; TRBD1 might be the D (5 bases). The ends were cut back, 5 bases at V and 0 bases at J, with 22 bases in the middle. The CDR3 sequence is 18 residues long. Germline assignment: CDR1 MNHEY and CDR2 SMNVEV (reference sequence). CDR3 nucleotides: TGTGCCAGCAGTCGTCGGACGACAGCCGTCGCAATGAACACTGAAGCTTTCTTT. Translation gives CASSRRTTAVAMNTEAFF.

The chain recombines TRBV10-1 with TRBJ2-7; 11 bases map to TRBD2. Per germline, CDR1 WNHNN and CDR2 SYGVQD (reference sequence). With 3 bases clipped from V and 3 bases from J, the junction kept 1 base outside the gene matches. The length of the CDR3 is 14 residues. The CDR3 DNA reads as TGCGCCAGCAGTGACCTAGCGGGAGGCTACGAGCAGTACTTC. Protein sequence: CASSDLAGGYEQYF.

The chain couples TRBV19 to TRBJ2-2; 9 nucleotides align to TRBD2. The V gene's germline CDR1 is LNHDA and CDR2 SQIVND (reference sequence). The trim removed 7 bases at V and 1 base at J, leaving 10 bases unmatched. This CDR3 region has 17 residues. The CDR3 region has the DNA TGTGCCAGTACTAGAATTAGCGGGAGTAGGAACACCGGGGAGCTGTTTTTT. Amino acids: CASTRISGSRNTGELFF. The variable domain in full, with the rest retrieved from reference TRBV19 and TRBJ2-2, is DGGITQSPKYLFRKEGQNVTLSCEQNLNHDAMYWYRQDPGQGLRLIYYSQIVNDFQKGDIAEGYSVSREKKESFPLTVTSAQKNPTAFYLCASTRISGSRNTGELFFGEGSRLTVL.

The V gene is TRBV19, the J gene TRBJ1-4; no clear D gene. The V gene's germline CDR1 is LNHDA and CDR2 SQIVND (reference sequence). The CDR3 contains 14 residues. The germline V and J ends were trimmed by 4 bases and 3 bases, with 9 bases remaining between them. The CDR3 DNA is TGTGCCAGTAGTAGTCAGGTAGCTAATGAAAAACTGTTTTTT. It specifies CASSSQVANEKLFF.

The chain joins TRBV29-1 to TRBJ1-2, with 10 bases lining up with TRBD1. The CDR3 is 14 amino acids. V trimming: 1 base; J trimming: 8 bases; junction bases outside the gene matches: 7. Germline V gives CDR1 SQVTM, CDR2 ANQGSEA. The CDR3 bases are TGCAGCGTTGAAGGGATTGGGACAGGGGTCGGCTACACCTTC. The encoded protein is CSVEGIGTGVGYTF.

V is TRBV7-9 and J is TRBJ2-1; 14 bases map to TRBD2. After removal of 0 bases from V and 9 bases from J, the junction contained 7 bases not matched to a gene. In germline, CDR1 is SEHNR, CDR2 FQNEAQ (reference sequence). This CDR3 contains 17 residues. CDR3 coding DNA: TGTGCCAGCAGCTTAGCGACTAGCGGGAGGGATCAGGGTGAGCAGTTCTTC. It specifies CASSLATSGRDQGEQFF. The whole variable domain, remainder taken from reference TRBV7-9 and TRBJ2-1, is DTGVSQNPRHKITKRGQNVTFRCDPISEHNRLYWYRQTLGQGPEFLTYFQNEAQLEKSRLLSDRFSAERPKGSFSTLEIQRTEQGDSAMYLCASSLATSGRDQGEQFFGPGTRLTVL.

The chain combines TRBV18 with TRBJ2-5; D is perhaps TRBD1 (5 bases). With 2 bases removed from V and 7 bases from J, the gap between germline ends came to 14 bases. The CDR3 length is 14 residues. CDR1 is KGHSH and CDR2 is LQKENI in the germline V gene. In DNA, the CDR3 is TGTGCCAGCTCACCAGTAAGGGGCCCGGGGACCCAGTACTTC. This codes for CASSPVRGPGTQYF.

The chain is built from TRBV7-2 and TRBJ1-2; D unclear. The CDR3 is 14 amino acids. V lost 5 bases, J lost 5 bases, and 15 bases lay in between. Germline V lookup: CDR1 SGHTA, CDR2 FQGNSA. CDR3 amino acids: CASSKPEGSYGYTF. In nucleotides, the CDR3 is TGTGCCAGCAGCAAGCCCGAGGGATCTTATGGCTACACCTTC.

The V gene is TRBV4-2, the J gene TRBJ2-1; 8 bases fit TRBD2. This CDR3 has 13 residues. The germline V gene has CDR1 LGHNA and CDR2 YNFKEQ. The J segment lost 8 bases and the V segment lost 3 bases, leaving 3 bases of the junction unmatched. The CDR3 DNA reads as TGTGCCAGCAGCCAGCGAGCGGGAGATGAGCAGTTCTTC. It yields the protein CASSQRAGDEQFF.

This chain joins TRBV4-3 and TRBJ1-1, with 8 nucleotides matching TRBD1. V shed 4 bases, J shed 1 base, and the junction held 2 bases outside the gene matches. Germline V gene sequence: CDR1 LGHNA, CDR2 YSLEER. This CDR3 is 14 amino acids long. Written as DNA, the CDR3 is TGCGCCAGCAGCCGAGGGACAGGGAACACTGAAGCTTTCTTT. Residues: CASSRGTGNTEAFF.

The DNA of the CDR3 is TGTGCCAGCAGCGCTAGCGGGAGGGCCACAGAGACCCAGTACTTC. As protein: CASSASGRATETQYF. The V call is TRBV7-2, the J call TRBJ2-5; TRBD2 matches 12 bases. Germline values: CDR1 SGHTA, CDR2 FQGNSA. This CDR3 spans 15 amino acids. J was trimmed by 4 bases and V by 5 bases; bases with no gene match: 5.

This chain joins TRBV3-1 (or the pseudogene TRBV3-2) and TRBJ1-2, with a tentative D call TRBD1 (5 bases). V lost 3 bases, J lost 4 bases, and 12 bases lay in between. This CDR3 has 14 amino acids. Germline loops: CDR1 LGHDT, CDR2 YNNKEL (reference sequence). CDR3 region: CASSHLGGAYGYTF. The CDR3 region has the DNA TGTGCCAGCAGCCATCTAGGAGGGGCCTATGGCTACACCTTC.